This T cell receptor (beta chain) emerged from a study of cytomegalovirus exposure and HLA in healthy donors. Study observations and caveats: The productive fraction for most TCR beta V segments was about 90% or about 30% in an earlier analysis. Another analysis was done later, and it associated around 17,000 TCR beta sequences with HLA alleles at 0.05 false discovery rate. Both high specificity and high sensitivity reportedly marked the classifier's diagnosis of cytomegalovirus status.

Remarks on this clone: What it binds is unknown.

Primers: 60 Vbeta forward and 13 Jbeta reverse. The repertoire was sequenced with immunoSEQ multiplex PCR; TCRdb's copy has only in-frame clones and lacks some. Counted here are 150,000 to 180,000 clones, 70% to 80% occurring once; the ten biggest clones make up approximately 4%. The V end was cut by 5 bases, the J end by 0 bases, with 15 bases between. From germline, CDR1 is SGHRS and CDR2 YFSETQ. This CDR3 has 17 residues. This TCR derives from a woman between 35 and 50 years old in good health and CMV-seronegative. The source material was PBMCs. V usage is TRBV5-1 and J usage is TRBJ2-6, with D perhaps matching TRBD2 (6 bases). CDR3 nucleotides: TGCGCCAGCAGGTTAAGGACGGGAGACTCTGGGGCCAACGTCCTGACTTTC. It is translated as CASRLRTGDSGANVLTF. Full variable domain (missing parts from reference TRBV5-1 and TRBJ2-6): KAGVTQTPRYLIKTRGQQVTLSCSPISGHRSVSWYQQTPGQGLQFLFEYFSETQRNKGNFPGRFSGRQFSNSRSEMNVSTLELGDSALYLCASRLRTGDSGANVLTFGAGSRLTVL.